The rows below give T cell receptor beta chains drawn from one sample of a study of shared clonotypes between healthy human individuals. Clones were sequenced by immunoSEQ multiplex PCR, and TCRdb holds only the in-frame ones, with some missing. The sample has approximately 2.1 million clones, just over 90% seen once. The specimen sequenced was naive CD4+ T cells from PBMCs. These receptors originate from a man in his late teens or twenties in good health. Some clones in this sample may be carry-over from other donors' samples. Both conserved end residues are part of each CDR3. The D gene is left open where the match is weak. A clone size is listed for some rows: how often the clone was seen (once, few, many), or a class if it is expanded.

V	D	J	size	CDR3	DNA
TRBV28	-	TRBJ1-3	-	CASSLFLGGAIYF	TGTGCCAGCAGTTTATTTCTGGGTGGCGCCATATATTTT
TRBV2	TRBD1	TRBJ1-2	-	CASSVQGAAYGYTF	TGTGCCAGCAGTGTACAGGGGGCGGCCTATGGCTACACCTTC
TRBV7-8	-	TRBJ1-1	-	CASSLERSSGTEAFF	TGTGCCAGCAGCTTAGAACGGTCCTCGGGCACTGAAGCTTTCTTT
TRBV29-1	TRBD2	TRBJ2-1	-	CSAAGTSGPLRRNEQFF	TGCAGCGCTGCCGGGACTAGCGGGCCCCTCCGGAGGAATGAGCAGTTCTTC
TRBV30	TRBD1	TRBJ1-2	-	CAWNTGGAGYGYTF	TGTGCCTGGAACACAGGGGGCGCTGGCTATGGCTACACCTTC
TRBV28	TRBD2	TRBJ2-3	-	CASSFAGGPAQYF	TGTGCCAGCAGTTTTGCGGGAGGGCCGGCGCAGTATTTT
TRBV6-1	TRBD1	TRBJ2-5	-	CASRTGAQETQYF	TGTGCCAGCAGGACAGGGGCCCAAGAGACCCAGTACTTC
TRBV11-2	TRBD2	TRBJ2-7	-	CASSAGLPHFGNEQYF	TGTGCCAGCAGCGCGGGACTACCCCATTTCGGGAACGAGCAGTACTTC
TRBV11-3	-	TRBJ1-1	-	CASSLGGHRMNTEAFF	TGTGCCAGCAGCTTAGGAGGCCACCGTATGAACACTGAAGCTTTCTTT
TRBV7-3	-	TRBJ1-1	-	CASSSGLNTEAFF	TGTGCCAGCAGCTCAGGGTTGAACACTGAAGCTTTCTTT
TRBV5-1	-	TRBJ1-3	-	CASSLEAVPSGNTIYF	TGCGCCAGCAGCTTGGAGGCCGTTCCCTCTGGAAACACCATATATTTT
TRBV28	TRBD2	TRBJ2-1	-	CASSLLAGGPIDSYNEQFF	TGTGCCAGCAGTTTGCTAGCGGGAGGGCCGATAGACTCCTACAATGAGCAGTTCTTC
TRBV19	-	TRBJ2-7	-	CASSASSYEQYF	TGTGCCAGTAGCGCCAGCTCCTACGAGCAGTACTTC
TRBV4-2	-	TRBJ2-2	-	CASSQSTTGELFF	TGTGCCAGCAGCCAGTCGACCACCGGGGAGCTGTTTTTT
TRBV14	-	TRBJ2-6	once	CASSYSLGGTGANVLTF	TGTGCCAGCAGCTACAGTTTAGGGGGAACCGGGGCCAACGTCCTGACTTTC
TRBV28	TRBD1	TRBJ2-3	-	CASSPGRGFTDTQYF	TGTGCCAGCAGCCCCGGCAGGGGGTTCACAGATACGCAGTATTTT
TRBV28	-	TRBJ1-1	-	CASSSQDSMNTEAFF	TGTGCCAGCAGTTCCCAGGACAGCATGAACACTGAAGCTTTCTTT
TRBV9	-	TRBJ2-7	-	CASSVGAGGIYEQYF	TGTGCCAGCAGCGTAGGGGCAGGGGGGATCTACGAGCAGTACTTC
TRBV5-1	-	TRBJ1-4	-	CASSLASTAATNEKLFF	TGCGCCAGCAGCTTGGCCAGTACAGCTGCAACTAATGAAAAACTGTTTTTT
TRBV28	-	TRBJ2-2	once	CASWGGANTGELFF	TGTGCCAGCTGGGGCGGGGCGAACACCGGGGAGCTGTTTTTT
TRBV7-2	-	TRBJ1-5	-	CASSLVGWQPQHF	TGTGCCAGCAGCTTAGTAGGGTGGCAGCCCCAGCATTTT
TRBV18	TRBD1	TRBJ2-7	-	CASSSQGQGLDEQYF	TGTGCCAGCTCTTCCCAGGGACAGGGTCTCGACGAGCAGTACTTC
TRBV19	TRBD2	TRBJ2-3	-	CASKKREAGTDTQYF	TGTGCCAGTAAGAAGCGGGAGGCCGGCACAGATACGCAGTATTTT
TRBV28	TRBD1	TRBJ2-3	-	CASSPMLGTGSTDTQYF	TGTGCCAGCAGTCCGATGCTGGGGACAGGTAGCACAGATACGCAGTATTTT
TRBV5-1	-	TRBJ1-5	-	CASSYSGSINQPQHF	TGCGCCAGCAGCTATTCGGGCTCTATCAATCAGCCCCAGCATTTT
TRBV25-1	TRBD2	TRBJ2-1	-	CASSDSPASSGRGNEQFF	TGTGCCAGCAGTGATTCACCCGCTTCTAGCGGGAGGGGTAATGAGCAGTTCTTC
TRBV19	-	TRBJ2-7	-	CASSFLLASYEQYF	TGTGCCAGTAGTTTTCTGCTAGCCTCCTACGAGCAGTACTTC
TRBV5-6	-	TRBJ2-5	-	CASSFRQRRETQYF	TGTGCCAGCAGCTTCAGACAGCGACGAGAGACCCAGTACTTC
TRBV27	-	TRBJ1-4	-	CASSSGTGAREGLFF	TGTGCCAGCAGTTCTGGGACCGGAGCCCGCGAAGGACTGTTTTTT
TRBV29-1	-	TRBJ2-3	-	CSVEVPGVDTQYF	TGCAGCGTTGAGGTGCCAGGGGTTGATACGCAGTATTTT
TRBV28	TRBD1	TRBJ2-4	few	CASRSDWDRMVQYF	TGTGCCAGCAGATCCGACTGGGACAGGATGGTTCAGTACTTC
TRBV28	-	TRBJ2-5	-	CASSPKPEGETQYF	TGTGCCAGCAGCCCTAAACCGGAAGGTGAGACCCAGTACTTC
TRBV9	-	TRBJ2-2	-	CASSVDGPTGELFF	TGTGCCAGCAGCGTGGACGGACCAACCGGGGAGCTGTTTTTT
TRBV7-9	TRBD2	TRBJ2-3	-	CASSRLAGEDTQYF	TGTGCCAGCAGCCGACTAGCGGGAGAAGATACGCAGTATTTT
TRBV2	TRBD1	TRBJ1-2	-	CASSVPGQGGGYTF	TGTGCCAGCAGTGTACCCGGACAGGGAGGAGGCTACACCTTC
TRBV27	TRBD1	TRBJ2-3	-	CASSISRQGREYF	TGTGCCAGCAGTATATCGAGACAGGGACGTGAGTATTTT
TRBV7-9	TRBD2	TRBJ2-7	-	CASSLAVASGRADEQYF	TGTGCCAGCAGCTTAGCGGTAGCTAGCGGGAGGGCGGACGAGCAGTACTTC
TRBV11-2	-	TRBJ2-5	-	CASTGRSSVRGAQYF	TGTGCCAGCACCGGTCGTTCTTCGGTTCGTGGAGCCCAGTACTTC
TRBV2	-	TRBJ1-2	-	CASRKDGNSNYGYTF	TGTGCCAGCAGGAAGGATGGGAACTCTAACTATGGCTACACCTTC
TRBV6-4	-	TRBJ2-3	-	CASSVSLTDTQYF	TGTGCCAGCAGTGTTTCGCTCACAGATACGCAGTATTTT
TRBV2	-	TRBJ2-3	-	CASSGVGGDTQYF	TGTGCCAGCAGTGGTGTCGGGGGAGATACGCAGTATTTT
TRBV28	TRBD1	TRBJ1-2	-	CASSFRDSLYGYTF	TGTGCCAGCAGTTTCAGGGACAGCCTATATGGCTACACCTTC
TRBV18	TRBD1	TRBJ1-5	-	CASSRGTGDGQPQHF	TGTGCCAGCTCACGCGGGACAGGGGATGGACAGCCCCAGCATTTT
TRBV19	-	TRBJ1-5	-	CAAGLNSNQPQHF	TGTGCCGCCGGGCTAAATAGCAATCAGCCCCAGCATTTT
TRBV6-1	TRBD1	TRBJ2-7	-	CASSFGTATYEQYF	TGTGCCAGCAGCTTCGGGACAGCCACCTACGAGCAGTACTTC
TRBV11-1	-	TRBJ2-3	-	CASSAIPGRNATDTQYF	TGTGCCAGCAGCGCCATCCCCGGACGGAACGCCACAGATACGCAGTATTTT
TRBV2	-	TRBJ2-7	-	CASSDQGGSYEQYF	TGTGCCAGCAGTGACCAGGGAGGTTCCTACGAGCAGTACTTC
TRBV6-5	TRBD2	TRBJ2-3	-	CASRPLAEERQQYF	TGTGCCAGCAGACCACTAGCGGAGGAACGTCAGCAGTATTTT
TRBV28	TRBD1	TRBJ1-5	-	CASRWRDRTRGNQPQHF	TGTGCCAGCAGATGGAGGGACAGAACCCGGGGCAATCAGCCCCAGCATTTT
TRBV2	TRBD1	TRBJ2-2	-	CASSYDRGVTGELFF	TGTGCCAGCAGTTATGACAGGGGGGTCACCGGGGAGCTGTTTTTT
TRBV5-1	-	TRBJ2-2	-	CASSLDLGGYSGELFF	TGCGCCAGCAGCTTGGATCTTGGAGGGTACAGCGGGGAGCTGTTTTTT
TRBV28	-	TRBJ1-1	once	CASFSTTEAFF	TGTGCCAGCTTCTCGACCACTGAAGCTTTCTTT
TRBV5-1	-	TRBJ2-5	-	CASSAQGGQETQYF	TGCGCCAGCAGTGCTCAGGGGGGCCAAGAGACCCAGTACTTC
TRBV6-6	-	TRBJ1-4	-	CASTRSNEKLFF	TGTGCCAGCACCCGTTCTAATGAAAAACTGTTTTTT
TRBV5-1	TRBD2	TRBJ2-7	-	CASSLALAGLSYEQYF	TGCGCCAGCAGCTTGGCCTTAGCGGGATTGTCCTACGAGCAGTACTTC
TRBV6-1	-	TRBJ1-2	once	CASSETRNGYTF	TGTGCCAGCAGCGAGACCCGAAATGGCTACACCTTC
TRBV5-1	-	TRBJ2-7	-	CASSLVGTAGEQYF	TGCGCCAGCAGCTTGGTGGGGACAGCGGGCGAGCAGTACTTC
TRBV6-6	-	TRBJ2-7	-	CASSYSIHEQYF	TGTGCCAGCAGTTACTCTATCCACGAGCAGTACTTC
TRBV30	TRBD1	TRBJ1-5	-	CAWSVQGTAEKPQHF	TGTGCCTGGAGTGTCCAGGGGACAGCCGAAAAGCCCCAGCATTTT
TRBV27	TRBD1	TRBJ1-2	-	CASSLRRDRYGYTF	TGTGCCAGCAGTTTAAGAAGGGACAGATATGGCTACACCTTC